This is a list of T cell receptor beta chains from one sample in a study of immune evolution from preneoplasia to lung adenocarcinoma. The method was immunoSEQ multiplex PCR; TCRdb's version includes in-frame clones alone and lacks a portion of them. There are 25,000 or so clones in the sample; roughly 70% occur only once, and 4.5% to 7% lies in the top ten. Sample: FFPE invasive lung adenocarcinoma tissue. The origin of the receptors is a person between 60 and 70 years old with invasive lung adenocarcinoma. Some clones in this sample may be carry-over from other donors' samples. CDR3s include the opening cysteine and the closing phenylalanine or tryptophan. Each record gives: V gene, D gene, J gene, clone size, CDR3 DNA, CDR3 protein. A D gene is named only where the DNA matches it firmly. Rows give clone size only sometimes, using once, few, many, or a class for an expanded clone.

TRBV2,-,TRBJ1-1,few,TGTGCCAGCAGTGAAATTACTGAAGCTTTCTTT,CASSEITEAFF
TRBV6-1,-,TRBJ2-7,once,TGTGCCAGCAGTAGACAGGTTGAGAACGAGCAGTACTTC,CASSRQVENEQYF
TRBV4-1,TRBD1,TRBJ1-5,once,TGCGCCAGCAGCCCAACAGGGGCGGGGGGCAATCAGCCCCAGCATTTT,CASSPTGAGGNQPQHF
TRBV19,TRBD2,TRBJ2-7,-,TGTGCCACTCAGGGGACTAGCGGGAGTATCATCTACGAGCAGTACTTC,CATQGTSGSIIYEQYF
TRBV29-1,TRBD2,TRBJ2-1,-,TGCAGCGCTGGGACTAGCGGGAGCTCCTACAATGAGCAGTTCTTC,CSAGTSGSSYNEQFF
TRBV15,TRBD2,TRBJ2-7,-,TGTGCCACCAGCAGTAGACGAGGACTAGCGGGTTACGAGCAGTACTTC,CATSSRRGLAGYEQYF
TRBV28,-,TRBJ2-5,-,TGTGCCAGCAGTTTAAATCCCTTTCAAGAGACCCAGTACTTC,CASSLNPFQETQYF
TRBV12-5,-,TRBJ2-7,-,TGTGCTAGTGGTCCAATAGTGTACGAGCAGTACTTC,CASGPIVYEQYF
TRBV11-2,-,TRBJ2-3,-,TGTGCCAGCAGCTTGACGGGAATGGGTACAGATACGCAGTATTTT,CASSLTGMGTDTQYF
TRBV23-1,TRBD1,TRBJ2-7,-,TGCGCCAGCCCGCAGGGACAGGGCTGTTACGAGCAGTACTTC,CASPQGQGCYEQYF
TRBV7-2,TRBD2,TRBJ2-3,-,TGTGCCAGCAGCCCGACTAGCGGGAAGGCGTATTTT,CASSPTSGKAYF
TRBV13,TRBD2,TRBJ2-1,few,TGTGCCAGCAGATTAGGGACTAGCATCAACAATGAGCAGTTCTTC,CASRLGTSINNEQFF
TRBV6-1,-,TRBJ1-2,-,TGTGCCAGCAGTACCGGGTTTGGATATGGCTACACCTTC,CASSTGFGYGYTF
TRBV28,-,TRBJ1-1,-,TGTGCCAGCAGTTTTTTAGGACAGCTCTCGAGGACTGAAGCTTTCTTT,CASSFLGQLSRTEAFF
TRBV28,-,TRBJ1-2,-,TGTGCCAGCAATTTTCCGGGGAGTAATGGCTACACCTTC,CASNFPGSNGYTF
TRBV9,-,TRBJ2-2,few,TGTGCCAGCAGCGTAGTAGACACCGGGGAGCTGTTTTTT,CASSVVDTGELFF
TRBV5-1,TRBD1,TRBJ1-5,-,TGCGCCAGCAGCTTGGGAGCAGGGGGCCCCCAGCCCCAGCATTTT,CASSLGAGGPQPQHF
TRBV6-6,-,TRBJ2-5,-,TGTGCCAGCAGTTACCTGACAGCTTCATACTTC,CASSYLTASYF
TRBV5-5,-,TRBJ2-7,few,TGTGCCAGCAGCCCTAACAGGGATCCCTACGAGCAGTACTTC,CASSPNRDPYEQYF
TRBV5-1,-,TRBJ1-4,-,TGCGCCAGCAGCTTGGGGGCAGGGTACGGTGAAAAACTGTTTTTT,CASSLGAGYGEKLFF
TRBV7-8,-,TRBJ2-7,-,TGTGCCAGCAGCCCCACCGGGGGGCGTCGGGAGCAGTACTTC,CASSPTGGRREQYF
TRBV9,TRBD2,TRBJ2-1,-,TGTGCCAGCAGTAAGCGGGAGTCAAACAATGAGCAGTTCTTC,CASSKRESNNEQFF
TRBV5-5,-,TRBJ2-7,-,TGTGCCAGCAGCCAAGATCGGTCGAGCTCCTACGAGCAGTACTTC,CASSQDRSSSYEQYF
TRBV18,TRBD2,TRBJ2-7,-,TGTGCCAGCTCACCAGCAACTAGCGGGACCTACGAGCAGTACTTC,CASSPATSGTYEQYF
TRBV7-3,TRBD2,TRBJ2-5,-,TGTGCCAGCAGCTTAAAACCCACCGGGCTAGCGGGAGGACGAGCAGAGACCCAGTACTTC,CASSLKPTGLAGGRAETQYF
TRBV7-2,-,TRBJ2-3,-,TGTGCCAGCAGCTTTTATAGGAGCACAGATACGCAGTATTTT,CASSFYRSTDTQYF
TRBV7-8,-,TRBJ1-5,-,TGTGCCAGCAGCTTAGTTGTGGGGTCTGATCAGCCCCAGCATTTT,CASSLVVGSDQPQHF
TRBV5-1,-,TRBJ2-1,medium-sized,TGCGCCAGCAGTTCGTTGGCAGACAATGAGCAGTTCTTC,CASSSLADNEQFF
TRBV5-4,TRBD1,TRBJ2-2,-,TGTGCCAGCAGCCTACCCCAGGGGGATGGGGCCGGGGAGCTGTTTTTT,CASSLPQGDGAGELFF
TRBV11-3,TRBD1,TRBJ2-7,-,TGTGCCAGCAGCTTAAGGGGGCGACCCTACGAGCAGTACTTC,CASSLRGRPYEQYF
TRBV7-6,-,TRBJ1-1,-,TGTGCCAGCAGCCCGAATCGAGGGGGCACTGAAGCTTTCTTT,CASSPNRGGTEAFF
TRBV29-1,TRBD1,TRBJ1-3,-,TGCAGCGTTCGCGTTAGGGGGCAGGGGGCCTACCTCAGCTCTGGAAACACCATATATTTT,CSVRVRGQGAYLSSGNTIYF
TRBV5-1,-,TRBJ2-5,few,TGCGCCAGCAGCTTGGTTCCGGGACATCAAGAGACCCAGTACTTC,CASSLVPGHQETQYF
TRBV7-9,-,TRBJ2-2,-,TGTGCCAGCAGCTCGCTTCGGACCCGACCAAACACCGGGGAGCTGTTTTTT,CASSSLRTRPNTGELFF
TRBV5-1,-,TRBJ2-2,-,TGCGCCAGCAGCTTTGGGGACACCGGGGAGCTGTTTTTT,CASSFGDTGELFF
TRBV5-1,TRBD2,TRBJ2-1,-,TGCGCCAGCGGAGCGGGAGGGCACAATGAGCAGTTCTTC,CASGAGGHNEQFF
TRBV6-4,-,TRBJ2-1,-,TGTGCCAGCAGTGACTCACCGGACCGTGAGCAGTTCTTC,CASSDSPDREQFF
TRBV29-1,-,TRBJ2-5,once,TGCAGCGTTATCGGAGAGTTAAAAGAGACCCAGTACTTC,CSVIGELKETQYF
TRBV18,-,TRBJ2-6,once,TGTGCCAGCTCACCGGCCACAGGGCCCCGCTCTGGGGCCAACGTCCTGACTTTC,CASSPATGPRSGANVLTF
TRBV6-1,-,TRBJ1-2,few,TGTGCCAGCAGTGTGTGGCAGGGTCAAAATGGGAATGGCTACACCTTC,CASSVWQGQNGNGYTF
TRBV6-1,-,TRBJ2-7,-,TGTGCCAGCAGTGGAGGGTACCCTGCTCCCTACGAGCAGTACTTC,CASSGGYPAPYEQYF
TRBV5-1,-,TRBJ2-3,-,TGCGCCAGCAGCTTGGCGGCGGCCGAGGGAAGTACGCAGTATTTT,CASSLAAAEGSTQYF